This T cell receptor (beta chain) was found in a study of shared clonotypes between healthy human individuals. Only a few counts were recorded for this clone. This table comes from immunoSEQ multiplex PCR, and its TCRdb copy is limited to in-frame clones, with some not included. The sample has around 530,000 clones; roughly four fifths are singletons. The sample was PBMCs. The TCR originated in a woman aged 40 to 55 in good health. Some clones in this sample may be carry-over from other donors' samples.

Written as DNA, the CDR3 is TGCCTCCGGGGGGGAAGAGAGACCCAGTACTTC. Translated, it gives CLRGGRETQYF. The chain uses TRBV29-1 and TRBJ2-5; 8 bases agree with TRBD2. The germline V gene has CDR1 SQVTM and CDR2 ANQGSEA. This CDR3 comprises 11 residues.